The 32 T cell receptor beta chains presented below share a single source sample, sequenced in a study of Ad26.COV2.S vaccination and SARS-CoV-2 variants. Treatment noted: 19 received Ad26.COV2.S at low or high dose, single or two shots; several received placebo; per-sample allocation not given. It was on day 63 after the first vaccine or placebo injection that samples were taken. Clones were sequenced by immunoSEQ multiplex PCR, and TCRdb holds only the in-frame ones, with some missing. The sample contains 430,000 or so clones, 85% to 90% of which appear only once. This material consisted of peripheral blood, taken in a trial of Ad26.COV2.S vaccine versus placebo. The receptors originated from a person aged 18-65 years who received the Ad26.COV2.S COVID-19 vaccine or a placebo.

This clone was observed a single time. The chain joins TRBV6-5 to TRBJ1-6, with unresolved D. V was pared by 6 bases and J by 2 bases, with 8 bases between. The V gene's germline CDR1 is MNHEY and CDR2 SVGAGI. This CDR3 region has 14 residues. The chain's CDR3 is CASRGVTYNSPLHF. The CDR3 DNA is TGTGCCAGCAGGGGTGTCACCTATAATTCACCCCTCCACTTT.

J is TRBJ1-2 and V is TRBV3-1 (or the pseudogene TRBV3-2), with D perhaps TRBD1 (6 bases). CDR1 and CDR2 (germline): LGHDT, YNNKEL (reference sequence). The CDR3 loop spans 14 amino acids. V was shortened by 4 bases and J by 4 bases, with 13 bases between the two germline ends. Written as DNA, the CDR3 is TGTGCCAGCAGCCCGCACAGGGAGGGCTATGGCTACACCTTC. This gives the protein CASSPHREGYGYTF.

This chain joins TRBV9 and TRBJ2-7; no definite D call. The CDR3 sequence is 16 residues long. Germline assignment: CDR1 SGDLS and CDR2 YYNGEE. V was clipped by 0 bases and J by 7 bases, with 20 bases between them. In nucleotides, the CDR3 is TGTGCCAGCAGCGTAGAAGCGCATCTGGAAGGGTATGAGCAGTACTTC. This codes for CASSVEAHLEGYEQYF.

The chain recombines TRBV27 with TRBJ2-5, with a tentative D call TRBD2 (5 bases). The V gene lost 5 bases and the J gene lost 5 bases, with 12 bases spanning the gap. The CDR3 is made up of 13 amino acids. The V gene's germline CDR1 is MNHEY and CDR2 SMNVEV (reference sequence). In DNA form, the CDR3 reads TGTGCCAGCAGTCTCCGGTCGGGGGAGACCCAGTACTTC. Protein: CASSLRSGETQYF.

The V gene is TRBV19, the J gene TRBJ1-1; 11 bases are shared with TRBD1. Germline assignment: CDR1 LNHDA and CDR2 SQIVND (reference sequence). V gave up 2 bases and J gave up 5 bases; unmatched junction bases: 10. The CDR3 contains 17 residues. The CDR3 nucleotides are TGTGCCAGTAGTATACTCGCGAACGGACAGGGGGCAACTGAAGCTTTCTTT. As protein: CASSILANGQGATEAFF.

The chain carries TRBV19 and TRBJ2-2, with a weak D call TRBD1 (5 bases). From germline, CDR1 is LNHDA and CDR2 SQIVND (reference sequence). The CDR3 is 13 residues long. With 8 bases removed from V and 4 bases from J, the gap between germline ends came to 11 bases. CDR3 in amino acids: CASQQQATGELFF. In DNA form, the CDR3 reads TGTGCCAGTCAACAACAGGCCACCGGGGAGCTGTTTTTT.

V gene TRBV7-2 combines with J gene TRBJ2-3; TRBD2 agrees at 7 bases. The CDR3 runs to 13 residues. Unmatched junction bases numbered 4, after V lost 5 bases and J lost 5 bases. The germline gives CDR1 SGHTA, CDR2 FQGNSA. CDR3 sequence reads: CASSREREDTQYF. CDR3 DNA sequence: TGTGCCAGCAGCCGAGAGCGGGAAGATACGCAGTATTTT. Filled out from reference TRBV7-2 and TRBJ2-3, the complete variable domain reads GAGVSQSPSNKVTEKGKDVELRCDPISGHTALYWYRQSLGQGLEFLIYFQGNSAPDKSGLPSDRFSAERTGGSVSTLTIQRTQQEDSAVYLCASSREREDTQYFGPGTRLTVL.

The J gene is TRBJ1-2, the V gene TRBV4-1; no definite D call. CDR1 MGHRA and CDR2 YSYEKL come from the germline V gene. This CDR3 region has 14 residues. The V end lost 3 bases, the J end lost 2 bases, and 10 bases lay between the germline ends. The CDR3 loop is CASSQADSNYGYTF. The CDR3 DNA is TGCGCCAGCAGCCAGGCTGATTCGAACTATGGCTACACCTTC.

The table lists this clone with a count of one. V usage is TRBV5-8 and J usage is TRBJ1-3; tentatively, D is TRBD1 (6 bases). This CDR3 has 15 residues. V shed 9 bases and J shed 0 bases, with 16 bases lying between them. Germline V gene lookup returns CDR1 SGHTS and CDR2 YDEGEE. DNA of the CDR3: TGTGCCAACGCCCAGGGGCCATTCTCTGGAAACACCATATATTTT. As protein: CANAQGPFSGNTIYF.

The CDR3 sequence: CASSLPPSHNEQFF. In nucleotides, the CDR3 is TGTGCCAGCAGCTTACCCCCAAGCCACAATGAGCAGTTCTTC. The chain combines TRBV7-9 with TRBJ2-1; unclear D gene. This CDR3 has 14 amino acids. V lost 2 bases and J lost 5, with 10 bases in between. CDR1 and CDR2 (germline): SEHNR, FQNEAQ (reference sequence).

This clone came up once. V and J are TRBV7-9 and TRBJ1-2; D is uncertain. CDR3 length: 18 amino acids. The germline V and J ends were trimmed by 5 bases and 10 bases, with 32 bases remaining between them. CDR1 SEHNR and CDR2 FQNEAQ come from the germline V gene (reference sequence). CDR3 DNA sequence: TGTGCCAGCAGCCCCGCAGGAAAAGGGCGGACCGCATTATTTTACTACACCTTC. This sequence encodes CASSPAGKGRTALFYYTF. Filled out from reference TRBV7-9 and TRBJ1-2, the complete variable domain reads DTGVSQNPRHKITKRGQNVTFRCDPISEHNRLYWYRQTLGQGPEFLTYFQNEAQLEKSRLLSDRFSAERPKGSFSTLEIQRTEQGDSAMYLCASSPAGKGRTALFYYTFGSGTRLTVV.

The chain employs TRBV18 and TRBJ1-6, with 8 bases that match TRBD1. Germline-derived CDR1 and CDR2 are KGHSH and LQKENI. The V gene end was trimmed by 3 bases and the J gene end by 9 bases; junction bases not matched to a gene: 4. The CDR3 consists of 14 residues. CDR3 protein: CASSPIDRGSPLHF. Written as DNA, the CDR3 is TGTGCCAGCTCACCTATCGACAGGGGTTCACCCCTCCACTTT.

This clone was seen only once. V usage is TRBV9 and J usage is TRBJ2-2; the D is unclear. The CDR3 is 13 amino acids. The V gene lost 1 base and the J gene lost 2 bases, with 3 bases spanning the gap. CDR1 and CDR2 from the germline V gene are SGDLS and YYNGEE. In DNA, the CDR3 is TGTGCCAGCAGCGTACAAAACACCGGGGAGCTGTTTTTT. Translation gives CASSVQNTGELFF.

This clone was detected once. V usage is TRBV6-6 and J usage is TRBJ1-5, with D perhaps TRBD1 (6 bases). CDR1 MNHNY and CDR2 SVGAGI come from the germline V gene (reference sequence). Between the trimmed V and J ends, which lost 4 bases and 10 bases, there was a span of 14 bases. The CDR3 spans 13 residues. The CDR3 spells CASSSKGVSPQHF. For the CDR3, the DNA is TGTGCCAGCAGTTCTAAGGGGGTCAGCCCCCAGCATTTT.

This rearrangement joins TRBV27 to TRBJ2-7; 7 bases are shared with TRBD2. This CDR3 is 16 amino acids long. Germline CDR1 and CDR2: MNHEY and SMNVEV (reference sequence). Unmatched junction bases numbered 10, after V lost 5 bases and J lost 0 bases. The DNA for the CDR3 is TGTGCCAGCAGTCCACTGACTAGCACCGTCTCCTACGAGCAGTACTTC. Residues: CASSPLTSTVSYEQYF.

CDR3 amino acids: CASSEASGLAGEGTQYF. CDR3 bases: TGTGCCAGCAGTGAAGCCTCGGGACTAGCGGGAGAAGGTACGCAGTATTTT. The chain is built from TRBV2 and TRBJ2-3, with 14 bases lining up with TRBD2. CDR1 SNHLY and CDR2 FYNNEI come from the germline V gene. The trim removed 0 bases at V and 8 bases at J, leaving 7 bases unmatched. This CDR3 is 17 amino acids long.

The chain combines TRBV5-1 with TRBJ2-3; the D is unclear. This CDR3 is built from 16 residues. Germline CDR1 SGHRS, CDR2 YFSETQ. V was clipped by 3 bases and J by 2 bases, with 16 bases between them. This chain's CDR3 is CASSSGVYPATDTQYF. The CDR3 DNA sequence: TGCGCCAGCAGCTCTGGGGTGTATCCTGCCACAGATACGCAGTATTTT.

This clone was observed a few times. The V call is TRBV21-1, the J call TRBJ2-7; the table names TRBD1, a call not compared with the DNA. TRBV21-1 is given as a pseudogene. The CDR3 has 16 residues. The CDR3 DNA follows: TGTGCCAGCAGCAAATGGGGAGGACAGGGGGTCCCCGAGCAGTACTTC. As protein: CASSKWGGQGVPEQYF.

CDR3 sequence reads: CASSYGTAGEKLFF. Here the CDR3 DNA reads TGTGCCAGCAGTTACGGGACGGCGGGGGAAAAACTGTTTTTT. The rearrangement uses TRBV6-2 or TRBV6-3 and TRBJ1-4, with D perhaps matching TRBD1 (5 bases). The CDR3 spans 14 residues. Germline lookup yields CDR1 MNHEY and CDR2 SVGEGT. V was trimmed by 2 bases and J by 8 bases, leaving 12 bases between them.

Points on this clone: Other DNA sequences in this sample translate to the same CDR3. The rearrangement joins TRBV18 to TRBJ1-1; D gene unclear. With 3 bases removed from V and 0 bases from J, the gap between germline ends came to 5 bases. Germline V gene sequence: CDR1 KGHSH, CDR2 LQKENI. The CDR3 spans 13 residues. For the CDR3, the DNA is TGTGCCAGCTCACCTGACCTGAACACTGAAGCTTTCTTT. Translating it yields CASSPDLNTEAFF. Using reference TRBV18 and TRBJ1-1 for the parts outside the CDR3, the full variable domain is NAGVMQNPRHLVRRRGQEARLRCSPMKGHSHVYWYRQLPEEGLKFMVYLQKENIIDESGMPKERFSAEFPKEGPSILRIQQVVRGDSAAYFCASSPDLNTEAFFGQGTRLTVV.

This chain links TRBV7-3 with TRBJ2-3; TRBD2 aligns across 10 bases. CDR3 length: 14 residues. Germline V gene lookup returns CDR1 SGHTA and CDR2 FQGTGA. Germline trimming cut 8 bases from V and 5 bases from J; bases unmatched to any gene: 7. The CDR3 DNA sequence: TGTGCCAGCGATCTAGCGGGGGAGAGAGATACGCAGTATTTT. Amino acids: CASDLAGERDTQYF.

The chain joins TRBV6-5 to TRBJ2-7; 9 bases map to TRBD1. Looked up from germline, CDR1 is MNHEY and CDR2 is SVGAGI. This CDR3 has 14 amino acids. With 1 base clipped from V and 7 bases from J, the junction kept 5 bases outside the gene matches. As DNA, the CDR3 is TGTGCCAGCAGTTACTACAGGGGGCGAGGGGAGCAGTACTTC. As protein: CASSYYRGRGEQYF.

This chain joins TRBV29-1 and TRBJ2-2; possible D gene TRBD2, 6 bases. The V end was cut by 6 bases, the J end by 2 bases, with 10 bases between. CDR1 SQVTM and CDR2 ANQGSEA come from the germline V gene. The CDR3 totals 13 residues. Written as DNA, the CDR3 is TGCAGCGTATGGGGGGTAAACACCGGGGAGCTGTTTTTT. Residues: CSVWGVNTGELFF.

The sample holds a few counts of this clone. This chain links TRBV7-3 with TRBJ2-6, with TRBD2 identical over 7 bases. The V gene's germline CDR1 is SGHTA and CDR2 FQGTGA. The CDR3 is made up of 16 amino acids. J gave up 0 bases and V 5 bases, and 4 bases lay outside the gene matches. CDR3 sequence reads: CASSPGGFSGANVLTF. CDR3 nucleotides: TGTGCCAGCAGCCCGGGGGGTTTCTCTGGGGCCAACGTCCTGACTTTC.

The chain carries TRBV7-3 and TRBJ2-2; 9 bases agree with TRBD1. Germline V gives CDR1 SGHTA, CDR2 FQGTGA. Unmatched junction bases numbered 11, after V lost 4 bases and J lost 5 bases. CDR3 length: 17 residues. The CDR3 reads CASSSTGGAGFTGELFF. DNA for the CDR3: TGTGCCAGCAGCTCAACAGGGGGCGCGGGTTTTACCGGGGAGCTGTTTTTT.

Here the CDR3 reads CASSLSVGGYTF. CDR3 sequence (DNA): TGTGCCAGCAGCTTATCCGTGGGTGGCTACACCTTC. This chain connects TRBV11-2 to TRBJ1-2; D unresolved. The CDR3 is made up of 12 amino acids. Germline V gene lookup returns CDR1 SGHAT and CDR2 FQNNGV. The V and J ends lost 2 bases and 7 bases respectively, with 8 bases between them.

CDR3 bases: TGTGCCACCGGCGTGCGGGTTAGCGCAGATACGCAGTATTTT. Its translation: CATGVRVSADTQYF. The gene calls are TRBV27 and TRBJ2-3, with D maybe TRBD2 (5 bases). The CDR3 is made up of 14 amino acids. V lost 10 bases to trimming and J lost 4 bases, with 18 bases between them. Germline V gene sequence: CDR1 MNHEY, CDR2 SMNVEV (reference sequence).

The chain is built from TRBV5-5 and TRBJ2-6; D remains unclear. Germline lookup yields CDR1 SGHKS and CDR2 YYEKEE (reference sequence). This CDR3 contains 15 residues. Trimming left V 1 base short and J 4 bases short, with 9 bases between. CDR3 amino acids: CASSLLVNGANVLTF. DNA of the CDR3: TGTGCCAGCAGCTTGCTCGTGAACGGGGCCAACGTCCTGACTTTC.

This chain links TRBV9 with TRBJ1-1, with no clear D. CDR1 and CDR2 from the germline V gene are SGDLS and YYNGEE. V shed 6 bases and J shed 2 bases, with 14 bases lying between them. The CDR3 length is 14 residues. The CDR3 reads CASTLQSQNTEAFF. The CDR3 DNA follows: TGTGCCAGCACCCTACAGTCACAAAACACTGAAGCTTTCTTT.

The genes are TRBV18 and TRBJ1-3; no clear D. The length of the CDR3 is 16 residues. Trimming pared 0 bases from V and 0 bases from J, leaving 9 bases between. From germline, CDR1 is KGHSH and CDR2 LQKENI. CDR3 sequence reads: CASSPPASHSGNTIYF. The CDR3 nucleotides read TGTGCCAGCTCACCACCGGCCAGCCACTCTGGAAACACCATATATTTT.

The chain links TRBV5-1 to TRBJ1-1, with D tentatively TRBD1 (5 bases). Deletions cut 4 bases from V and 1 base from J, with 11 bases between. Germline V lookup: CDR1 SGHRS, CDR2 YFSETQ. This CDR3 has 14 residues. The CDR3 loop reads CASSQGAANTEAFF. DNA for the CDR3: TGCGCCAGCAGCCAAGGGGCAGCGAACACTGAAGCTTTCTTT.

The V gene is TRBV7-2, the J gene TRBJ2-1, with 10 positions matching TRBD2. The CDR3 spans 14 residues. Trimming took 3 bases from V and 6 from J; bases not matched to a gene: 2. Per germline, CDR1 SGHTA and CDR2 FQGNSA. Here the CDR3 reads CASSFRTSGNEQFF. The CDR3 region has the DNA TGTGCCAGCAGCTTCAGGACTAGCGGCAATGAGCAGTTCTTC.